This T cell receptor beta chain was documented in a study of T cell clonality in common variable immunodeficiency. Study results and caveats: In common variable immunodeficiency, TCR beta chains reportedly carried fewer deletions and N-nucleotide insertions.

Measured with immunoSEQ multiplex PCR; TCRdb has only the in-frame clones, and not every one. The sample is made up of 21,000 or so clones, none counted only once. This clone was recorded at least ten times. The antigen is undetermined. Read coverage stops 3 residues before the CDR3 terminus; the germline J gene supplies the remainder. Replacement immunoglobulin had been given to every CVID subject for at least one year. V was clipped by 7 bases and J by 3 bases, with 9 bases between them. Per the germline V gene, CDR1 is MNHEY and CDR2 is SMNVEV (reference sequence). The CDR3 sequence is 12 residues long.

J is TRBJ1-1 and V is TRBV27, with TRBD1 as a possible D gene (5 bases). The receptor was isolated from a human donor with common variable immunodeficiency. The sequenced sample consisted of peripheral blood mononuclear cells. The chain's CDR3 is CASTPGHTEAFF. The CDR3 bases that were read are TGTGCCAGCACCCCAGGGCACACTGAA.